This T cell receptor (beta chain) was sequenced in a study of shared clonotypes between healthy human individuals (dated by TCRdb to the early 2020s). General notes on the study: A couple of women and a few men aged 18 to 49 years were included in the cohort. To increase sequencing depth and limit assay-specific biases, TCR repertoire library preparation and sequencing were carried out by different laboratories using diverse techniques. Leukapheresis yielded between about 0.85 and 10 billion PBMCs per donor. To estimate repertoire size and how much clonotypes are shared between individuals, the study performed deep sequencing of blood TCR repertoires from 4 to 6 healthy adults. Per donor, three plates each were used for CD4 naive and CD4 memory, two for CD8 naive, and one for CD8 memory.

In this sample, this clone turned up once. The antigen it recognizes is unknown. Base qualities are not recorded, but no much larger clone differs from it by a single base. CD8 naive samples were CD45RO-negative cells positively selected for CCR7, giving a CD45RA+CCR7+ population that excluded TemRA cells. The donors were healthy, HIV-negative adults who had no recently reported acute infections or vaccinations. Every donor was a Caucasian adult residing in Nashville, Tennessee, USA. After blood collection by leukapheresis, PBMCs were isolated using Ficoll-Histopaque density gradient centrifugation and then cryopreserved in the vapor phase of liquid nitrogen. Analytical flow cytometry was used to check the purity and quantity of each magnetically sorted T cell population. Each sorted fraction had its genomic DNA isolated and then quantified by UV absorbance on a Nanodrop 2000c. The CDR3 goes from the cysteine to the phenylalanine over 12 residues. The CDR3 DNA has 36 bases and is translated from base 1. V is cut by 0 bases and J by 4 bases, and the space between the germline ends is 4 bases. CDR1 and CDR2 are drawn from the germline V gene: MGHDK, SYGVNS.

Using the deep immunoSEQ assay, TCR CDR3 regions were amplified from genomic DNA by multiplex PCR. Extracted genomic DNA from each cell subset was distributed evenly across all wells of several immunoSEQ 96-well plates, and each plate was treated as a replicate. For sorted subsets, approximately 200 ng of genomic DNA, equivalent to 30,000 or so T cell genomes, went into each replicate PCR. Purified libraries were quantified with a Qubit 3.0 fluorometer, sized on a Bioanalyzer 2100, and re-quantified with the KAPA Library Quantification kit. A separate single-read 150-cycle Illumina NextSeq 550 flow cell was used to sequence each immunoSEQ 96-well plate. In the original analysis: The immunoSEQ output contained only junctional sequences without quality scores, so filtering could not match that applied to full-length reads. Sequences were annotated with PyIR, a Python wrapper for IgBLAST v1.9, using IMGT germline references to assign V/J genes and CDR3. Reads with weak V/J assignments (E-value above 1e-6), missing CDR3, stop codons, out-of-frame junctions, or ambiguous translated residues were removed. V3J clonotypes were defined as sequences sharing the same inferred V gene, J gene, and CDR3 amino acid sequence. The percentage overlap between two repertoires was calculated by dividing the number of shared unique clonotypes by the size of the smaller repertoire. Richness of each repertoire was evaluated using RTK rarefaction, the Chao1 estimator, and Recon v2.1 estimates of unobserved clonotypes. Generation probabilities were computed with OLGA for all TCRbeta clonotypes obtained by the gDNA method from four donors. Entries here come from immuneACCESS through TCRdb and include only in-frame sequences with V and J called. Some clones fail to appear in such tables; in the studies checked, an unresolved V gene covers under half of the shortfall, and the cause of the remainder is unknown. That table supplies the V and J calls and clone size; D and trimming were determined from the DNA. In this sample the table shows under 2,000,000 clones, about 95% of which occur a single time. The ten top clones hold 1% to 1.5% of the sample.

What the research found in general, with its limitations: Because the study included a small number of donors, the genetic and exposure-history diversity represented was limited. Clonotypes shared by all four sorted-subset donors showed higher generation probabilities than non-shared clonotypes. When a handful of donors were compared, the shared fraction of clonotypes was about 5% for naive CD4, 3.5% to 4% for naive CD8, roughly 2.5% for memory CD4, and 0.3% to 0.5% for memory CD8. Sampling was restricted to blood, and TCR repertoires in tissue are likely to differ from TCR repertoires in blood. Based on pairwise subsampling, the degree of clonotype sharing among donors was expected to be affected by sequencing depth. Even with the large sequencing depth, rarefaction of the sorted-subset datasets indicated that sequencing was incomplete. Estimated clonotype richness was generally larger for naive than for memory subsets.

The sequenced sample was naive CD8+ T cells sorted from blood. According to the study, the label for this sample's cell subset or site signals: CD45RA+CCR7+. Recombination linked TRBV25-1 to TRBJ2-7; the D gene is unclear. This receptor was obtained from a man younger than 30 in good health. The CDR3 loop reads CASSEYGYEQYF. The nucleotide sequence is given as TGTGCCAGCAGTGAATATGGATACGAGCAGTACTTC.